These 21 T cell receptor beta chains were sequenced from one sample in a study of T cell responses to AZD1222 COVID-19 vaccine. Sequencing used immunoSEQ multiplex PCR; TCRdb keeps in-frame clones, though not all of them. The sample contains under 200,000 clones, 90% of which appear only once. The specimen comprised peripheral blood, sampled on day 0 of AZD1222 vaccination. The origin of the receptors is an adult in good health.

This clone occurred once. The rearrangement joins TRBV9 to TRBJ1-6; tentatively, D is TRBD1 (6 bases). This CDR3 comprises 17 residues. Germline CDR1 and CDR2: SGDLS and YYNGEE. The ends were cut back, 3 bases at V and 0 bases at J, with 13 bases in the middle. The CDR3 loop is CASSGGPPSSYNSPLHF. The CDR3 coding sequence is TGTGCCAGCAGCGGGGGGCCCCCGAGCTCCTATAATTCACCCCTCCACTTT.

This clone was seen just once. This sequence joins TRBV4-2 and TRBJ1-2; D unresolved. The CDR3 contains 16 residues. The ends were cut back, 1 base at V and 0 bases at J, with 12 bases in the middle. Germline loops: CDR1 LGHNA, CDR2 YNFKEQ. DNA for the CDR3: TGTGCCAGCAGCCAAGCCAGAGTGTCTTCTAACTATGGCTACACCTTC. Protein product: CASSQARVSSNYGYTF.

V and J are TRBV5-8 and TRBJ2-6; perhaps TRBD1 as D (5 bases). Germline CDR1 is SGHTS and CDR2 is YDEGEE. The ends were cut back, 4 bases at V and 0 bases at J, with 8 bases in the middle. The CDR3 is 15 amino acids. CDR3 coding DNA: TGTGCCAGCAGCCCAGACAGCTCTGGGGCCAACGTCCTGACTTTC. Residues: CASSPDSSGANVLTF. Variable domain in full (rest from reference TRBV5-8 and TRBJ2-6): EAGVTQSPTHLIKTRGQQATLRCSPISGHTSVYWYQQALGLGLQFLLWYDEGEERNRGNFPPRFSGRQFPNYSSELNVNALELEDSALYLCASSPDSSGANVLTFGAGSRLTVL.

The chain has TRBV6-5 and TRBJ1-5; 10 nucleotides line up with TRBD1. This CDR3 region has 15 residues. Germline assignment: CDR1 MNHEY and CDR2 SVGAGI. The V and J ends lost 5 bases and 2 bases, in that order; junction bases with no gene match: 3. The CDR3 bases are TGTGCCAGCAGTCGACAGGGGGCAGGCAATCAGCCCCAGCATTTT. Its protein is CASSRQGAGNQPQHF.

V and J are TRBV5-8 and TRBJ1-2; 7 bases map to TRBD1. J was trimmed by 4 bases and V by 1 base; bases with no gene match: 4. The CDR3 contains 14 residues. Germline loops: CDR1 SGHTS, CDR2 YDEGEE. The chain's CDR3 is CASSLSGTAYGYTF. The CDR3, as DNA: TGTGCCAGCAGCTTGTCCGGGACAGCCTATGGCTACACCTTC.

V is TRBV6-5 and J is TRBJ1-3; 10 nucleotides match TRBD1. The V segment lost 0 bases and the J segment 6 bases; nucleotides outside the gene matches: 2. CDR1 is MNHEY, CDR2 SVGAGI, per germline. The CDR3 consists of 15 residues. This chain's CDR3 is CASSYSGQGINTIYF. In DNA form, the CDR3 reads TGTGCCAGCAGTTACTCGGGACAGGGGATAAACACCATATATTTT.

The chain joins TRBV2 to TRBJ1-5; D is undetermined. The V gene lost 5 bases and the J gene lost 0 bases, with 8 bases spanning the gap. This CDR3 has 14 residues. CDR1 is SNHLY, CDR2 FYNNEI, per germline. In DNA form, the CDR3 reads TGTGCCAGCAGTACGGATTATAGCAATCAGCCCCAGCATTTT. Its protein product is CASSTDYSNQPQHF. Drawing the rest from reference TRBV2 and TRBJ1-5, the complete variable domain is EPEVTQTPSHQVTQMGQEVILRCVPISNHLYFYWYRQILGQKVEFLVSFYNNEISEKSEIFDDQFSVERPDGSNFTLKIRSTKLEDSAMYFCASSTDYSNQPQHFGDGTRLSIL.

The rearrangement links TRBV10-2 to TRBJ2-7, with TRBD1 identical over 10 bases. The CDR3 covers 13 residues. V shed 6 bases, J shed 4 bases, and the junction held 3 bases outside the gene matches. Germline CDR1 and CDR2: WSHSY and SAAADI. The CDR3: CASRRTGGYEQYF. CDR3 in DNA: TGCGCCAGCAGGAGGACAGGGGGGTACGAGCAGTACTTC.

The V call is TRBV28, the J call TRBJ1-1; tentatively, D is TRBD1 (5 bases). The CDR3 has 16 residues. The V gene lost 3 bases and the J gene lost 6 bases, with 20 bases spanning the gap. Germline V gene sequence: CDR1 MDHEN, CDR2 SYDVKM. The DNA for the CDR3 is TGTGCCAGCAGTTTCAATAAGGATACAGGTATCCCTGAAGCTTTCTTT. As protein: CASSFNKDTGIPEAFF.

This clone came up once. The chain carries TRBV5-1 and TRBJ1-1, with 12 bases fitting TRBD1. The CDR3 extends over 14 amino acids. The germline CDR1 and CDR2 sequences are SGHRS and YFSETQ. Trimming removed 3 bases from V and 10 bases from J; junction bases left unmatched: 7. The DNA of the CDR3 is TGCGCCAGCAGCTCGGGGGACAGGGGGCCGATAGCTTTCTTT. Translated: CASSSGDRGPIAFF.

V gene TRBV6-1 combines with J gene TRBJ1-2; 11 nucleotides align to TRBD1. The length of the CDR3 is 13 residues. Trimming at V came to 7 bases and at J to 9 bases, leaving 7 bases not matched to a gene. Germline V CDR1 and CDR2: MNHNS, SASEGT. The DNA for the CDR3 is TGTGCCAGCACACCGGGACAGGGGGGGCGCTACACCTTC. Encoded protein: CASTPGQGGRYTF.

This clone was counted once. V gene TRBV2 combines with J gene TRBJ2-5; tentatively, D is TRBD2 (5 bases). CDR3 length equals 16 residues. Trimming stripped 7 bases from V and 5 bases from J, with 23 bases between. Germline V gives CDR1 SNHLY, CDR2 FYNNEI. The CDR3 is CASTGLVGTSRETQYF. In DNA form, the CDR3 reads TGTGCCAGCACTGGGTTGGTGGGTACTAGTCGGGAGACCCAGTACTTC.

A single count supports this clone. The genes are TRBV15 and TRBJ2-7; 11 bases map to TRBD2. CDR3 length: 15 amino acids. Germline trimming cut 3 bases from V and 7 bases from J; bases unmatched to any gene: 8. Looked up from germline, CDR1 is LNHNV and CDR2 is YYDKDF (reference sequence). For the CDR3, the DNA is TGTGCCACCAGCAGCCGACTAGCGGGGATTTTAGAGCAGTACTTC. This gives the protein CATSSRLAGILEQYF.

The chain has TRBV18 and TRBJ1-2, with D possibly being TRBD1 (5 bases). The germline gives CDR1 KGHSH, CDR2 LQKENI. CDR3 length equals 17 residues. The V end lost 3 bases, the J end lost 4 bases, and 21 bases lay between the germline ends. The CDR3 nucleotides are TGTGCCAGCTCACCCCTGACAGAACCCCGTTCGGGCTATGGCTACACCTTC. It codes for CASSPLTEPRSGYGYTF.

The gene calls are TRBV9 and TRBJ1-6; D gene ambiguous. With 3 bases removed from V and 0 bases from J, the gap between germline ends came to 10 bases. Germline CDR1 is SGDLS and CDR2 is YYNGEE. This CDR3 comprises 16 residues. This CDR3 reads CASSETQSSYNSPLHF. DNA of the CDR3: TGTGCCAGCAGCGAGACACAGAGCTCCTATAATTCACCCCTCCACTTT.

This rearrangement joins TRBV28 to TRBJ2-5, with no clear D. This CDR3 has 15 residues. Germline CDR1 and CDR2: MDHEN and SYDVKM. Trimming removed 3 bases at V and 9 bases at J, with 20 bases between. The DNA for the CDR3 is TGTGCCAGCAGTTTCCCCCGGGCAAGGAAGAAGGCCCAGTACTTC. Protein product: CASSFPRARKKAQYF.

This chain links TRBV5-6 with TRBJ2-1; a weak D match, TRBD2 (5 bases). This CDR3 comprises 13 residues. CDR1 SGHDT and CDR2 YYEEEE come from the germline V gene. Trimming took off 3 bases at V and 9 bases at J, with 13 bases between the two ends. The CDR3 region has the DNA TGTGCCAGCAGCTGGGAGCGACCGGGTGAGCAGTTCTTC. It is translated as CASSWERPGEQFF.

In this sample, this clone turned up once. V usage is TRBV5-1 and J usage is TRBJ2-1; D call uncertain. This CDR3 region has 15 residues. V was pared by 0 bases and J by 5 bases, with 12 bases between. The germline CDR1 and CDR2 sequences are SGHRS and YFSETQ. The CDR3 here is CASSLERIGHNEQFF. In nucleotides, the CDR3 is TGCGCCAGCAGCTTGGAACGGATTGGGCACAATGAGCAGTTCTTC.

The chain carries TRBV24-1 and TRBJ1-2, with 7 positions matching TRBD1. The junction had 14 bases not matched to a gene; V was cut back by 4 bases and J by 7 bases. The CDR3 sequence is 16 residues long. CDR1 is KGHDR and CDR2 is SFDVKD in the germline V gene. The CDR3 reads CATSDPNRGPMGGYTF. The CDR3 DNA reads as TGTGCCACCAGTGACCCCAACAGGGGCCCCATGGGTGGCTACACCTTC.

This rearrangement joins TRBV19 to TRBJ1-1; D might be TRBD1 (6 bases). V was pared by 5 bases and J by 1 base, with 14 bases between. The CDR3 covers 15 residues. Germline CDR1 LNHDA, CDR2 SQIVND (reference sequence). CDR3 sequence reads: CASSPRPDRNTEAFF. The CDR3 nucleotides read TGTGCCAGTAGTCCCAGGCCGGACAGGAACACTGAAGCTTTCTTT. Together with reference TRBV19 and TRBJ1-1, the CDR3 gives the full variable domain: DGGITQSPKYLFRKEGQNVTLSCEQNLNHDAMYWYRQDPGQGLRLIYYSQIVNDFQKGDIAEGYSVSREKKESFPLTVTSAQKNPTAFYLCASSPRPDRNTEAFFGQGTRLTVV.

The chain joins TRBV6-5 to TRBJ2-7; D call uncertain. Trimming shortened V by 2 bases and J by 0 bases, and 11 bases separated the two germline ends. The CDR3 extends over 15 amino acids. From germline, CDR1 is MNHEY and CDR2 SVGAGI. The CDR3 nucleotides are TGTGCCAGCAGTTACATACCGTTTAGCTCCTACGAGCAGTACTTC. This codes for CASSYIPFSSYEQYF.